This TCR beta chain appears in the sequencing data of a study of tumor and adjacent non-tumor tissue in lung cancer. As regards this clonotype: Its target is unknown. One junction end disagrees with the germline gene, perhaps due to a read error.

Overall study findings and caveats: TCR diversity was significantly greater in tumor than normal lung tissue.

The library came from three nested PCR rounds adapted from ARM-PCR protocols. MiXCR was run by TCRdb on the multiplex PCR reads, yielding one entry per CDR3 protein. Counted here are 120,000 to 150,000 distinct CDR3 sequences, approximately 72% occurring once; the ten biggest clones make up 15% to 20%. The CDR3 runs 15 residues. Germline V gene data show CDR1 as MNHNS and CDR2 as SASEGT. No cell sorting was done before RNA was extracted from the tissue. This chain uses TRBV6-1 with TRBJ2-1; D perhaps matches TRBD2 (5 bases). Sample: lung tumor tissue. The clonotype originates from a man aged 55 to 70 with small cell lung cancer. The CDR3 DNA follows: TGTGCAAGCACTTATTTAGCGAGGGCCTACAATGATCAGTTCTTC. Amino acid sequence: CASTYLARAYNDQFF.